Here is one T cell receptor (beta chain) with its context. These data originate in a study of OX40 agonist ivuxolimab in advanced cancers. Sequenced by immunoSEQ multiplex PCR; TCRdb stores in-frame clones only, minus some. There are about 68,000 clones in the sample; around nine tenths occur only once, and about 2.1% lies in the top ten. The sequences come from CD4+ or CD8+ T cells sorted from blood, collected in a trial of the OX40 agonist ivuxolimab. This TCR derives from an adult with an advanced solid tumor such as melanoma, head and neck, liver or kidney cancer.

The CDR3 spells CASSPSAREYNSPLHF. In DNA form, the CDR3 reads TGTGCCAGCAGCCCGAGCGCCAGGGAGTATAATTCACCCCTCCACTTT. This rearrangement joins TRBV9 to TRBJ1-6; D may be TRBD1 (5 bases). CDR3 length: 16 amino acids. Trimming stripped 4 bases from V and 4 bases from J, with 15 bases between. The germline CDR1 and CDR2 sequences are SGDLS and YYNGEE. Full variable domain (rest looked up from reference TRBV9 and TRBJ1-6): DSGVTQTPKHLITATGQRVTLRCSPRSGDLSVYWYQQSLDQGLQFLIQYYNGEERAKGNILERFSAQQFPDLHSELNLSSLELGDSALYFCASSPSAREYNSPLHFGNGTRLTVT.